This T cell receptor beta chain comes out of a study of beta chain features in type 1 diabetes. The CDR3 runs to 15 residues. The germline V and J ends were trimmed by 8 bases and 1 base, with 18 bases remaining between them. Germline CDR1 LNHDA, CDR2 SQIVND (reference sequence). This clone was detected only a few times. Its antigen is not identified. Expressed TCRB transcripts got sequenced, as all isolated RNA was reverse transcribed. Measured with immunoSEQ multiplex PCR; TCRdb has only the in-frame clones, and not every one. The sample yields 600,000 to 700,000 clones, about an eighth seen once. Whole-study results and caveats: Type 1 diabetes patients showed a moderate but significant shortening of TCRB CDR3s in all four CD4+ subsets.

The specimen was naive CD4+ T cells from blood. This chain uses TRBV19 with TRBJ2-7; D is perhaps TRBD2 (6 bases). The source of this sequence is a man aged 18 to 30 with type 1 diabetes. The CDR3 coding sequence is TGTGCCAGTTCTTATACAGGTGGAGGGTCCTACGAGCAGTACTTC. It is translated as CASSYTGGGSYEQYF.